The present TCR beta chain was sequenced within a study of cytomegalovirus exposure and HLA in healthy donors. Germline CDR1 is SNHLY and CDR2 is FYNNEI. Trimming took 8 bases from V and 4 from J, leaving 20 bases between them. This CDR3 has 15 residues. This clone appeared many times. PCR employed 60 Vbeta and 13 Jbeta primers. Method: immunoSEQ multiplex PCR; TCRdb's copy keeps in-frame clones and lacks some. The table lists 100,000 or so clones, approximately 73% of them singletons. The sample was PBMCs. The chain employs TRBV2 and TRBJ1-1; D is unresolved. This TCR was sampled from a man in his forties in good health and CMV-seronegative. Here the CDR3 DNA reads TGTGCCAGCTGTAAAGAAGGAGGAGGGAGCACTGAAGCTTTCTTT. This encodes CASCKEGGGSTEAFF.